The 13 T cell receptor beta chains below come from one sample, sequenced in a study of blood T cell repertoires in COVID-19 (dated by TCRdb to 2018 to 2020). The library was obtained by the immunoSEQ multiplex PCR assay. Held by TCRdb, this immuneACCESS table contains in-frame sequences only and omits some clones. Under half of the omission traces to an unresolved V gene where checked; the cause of the rest is unknown. The sample profile shows 200,000 to 250,000 clones; roughly 85% of them were found once. The leading ten clones occupy about 10% of the sample. The sequencing sample was made of PBMCs or T cells enriched from blood (not recorded which). The source of these receptors is a man aged 30-40 years who had recovered from COVID-19.

The V call is TRBV14, the J call TRBJ2-3; 10 bases fit TRBD1. The CDR3 consists of 15 residues. Germline V gene lookup returns CDR1 SGHDN and CDR2 FVKESK. V shed 2 bases and J 4 bases; nucleotides not matched to a gene: 3. The DNA for the CDR3 is TGTGCCAGCAGCCAAAGGACAGGGGGTTCAGATACGCAGTATTTT. Translating it yields CASSQRTGGSDTQYF. Supplemented by reference TRBV14 and TRBJ2-3, the full variable domain reads EAGVTQFPSHSVIEKGQTVTLRCDPISGHDNLYWYRRVMGKEIKFLLHFVKESKQDESGMPNNRFLAERTGGTYSTLKVQPAELEDSGVYFCASSQRTGGSDTQYFGPGTRLTVL.

Note on this clone: The same CDR3 arises from other DNA sequences in this sample as well. The chain has TRBV29-1 and TRBJ1-5, with TRBD1 identical over 7 bases. The germline CDR1 and CDR2 sequences are SQVTM and ANQGSEA. CDR3 size: 13 residues. Losses at the gene ends were 6 bases for V and 0 bases for J; bases not matched to a gene: 2. This chain's CDR3 is CSVGQDSNQPQHF. As DNA, the CDR3 is TGCAGCGTCGGACAGGATAGCAATCAGCCCCAGCATTTT.

The chain couples TRBV3-1 (or the pseudogene TRBV3-2) to TRBJ2-5; 15 bases are a match to TRBD2. The V gene end was trimmed by 4 bases and the J gene end by 5 bases; junction bases not matched to a gene: 8. This CDR3 is 17 amino acids long. Looked up from germline, CDR1 is LGHDT and CDR2 is YNNKEL (reference sequence). The CDR3 loop reads CASSPGLAGGLWETQYF. The CDR3 DNA sequence: TGTGCCAGCAGCCCGGGACTAGCGGGAGGCTTGTGGGAGACCCAGTACTTC.

This rearrangement joins TRBV7-3 to TRBJ1-6; D is unresolved. Germline loops: CDR1 SGHTA, CDR2 FQGTGA. Between the trimmed V and J ends, which lost 0 bases and 2 bases, there was a span of 8 bases. This CDR3 contains 16 residues. The CDR3 DNA is TGTGCCAGCAGCTTAACGGGGAGTACCTATAATTCACCCCTCCACTTT. This encodes CASSLTGSTYNSPLHF.

The J gene is TRBJ1-2, the V gene TRBV6-5; 10 nucleotides align to TRBD1. The germline V gene has CDR1 MNHEY and CDR2 SVGAGI. The CDR3 length is 16 residues. J lost 4 bases, V lost 2 bases, and 7 bases had no gene match. The CDR3 region is CASSYVRTGGTYGYTF. CDR3 in DNA: TGTGCCAGCAGTTACGTCCGGACAGGGGGAACCTATGGCTACACCTTC.

The V gene is TRBV5-1, the J gene TRBJ2-7, with D possibly being TRBD2 (6 bases). This CDR3 comprises 16 residues. Germline lookup yields CDR1 SGHRS and CDR2 YFSETQ. Trimming stripped 0 bases from V and 5 bases from J, with 18 bases between. CDR3 coding DNA: TGCGCCAGCAGCTTGGTGCGACAGCATCGCGGGAACGAGCAGTACTTC. It codes for CASSLVRQHRGNEQYF.

V is TRBV30 and J is TRBJ2-1; 10 bases match TRBD2. The V and J ends lost 3 bases and 0 bases, in that order; junction bases with no gene match: 11. The CDR3 spans 18 residues. Germline CDR1 and CDR2: GTSNPN and SVGIG (reference sequence). CDR3 DNA: TGTGCCTGGAGCGGACCCCTAGCGGGAGCGAGCTCCTACAATGAGCAGTTCTTC. Translating it yields CAWSGPLAGASSYNEQFF.

The chain joins TRBV18 to TRBJ1-5; 9 bases are shared with TRBD1. The germline gives CDR1 KGHSH, CDR2 LQKENI. V lost 4 bases to trimming and J lost 6 bases; unmatched junction nucleotides: 10. CDR3 length equals 16 residues. CDR3: CASSLMDRGVGQPQHF. For the CDR3, the DNA is TGTGCCAGCTCACTCATGGACAGGGGAGTGGGTCAGCCCCAGCATTTT.

J is TRBJ1-6 and V is TRBV6-5; 7 nucleotides line up with TRBD1. Germline loops: CDR1 MNHEY, CDR2 SVGAGI. The CDR3 has 15 amino acids. After removal of 4 bases from V and 3 bases from J, the junction contained 3 bases not matched to a gene. This chain's CDR3 is CASSLGQNYNSPLHF. CDR3 bases: TGTGCCAGCAGTTTGGGACAGAACTATAATTCACCCCTCCACTTT.

V and J are TRBV28 and TRBJ1-1, with no clear D. The CDR3 is 12 amino acids. Germline assignment: CDR1 MDHEN and CDR2 SYDVKM. V was cut by 3 bases and J by 8 bases, with 10 bases left in between. The CDR3 loop reads CASSLIAAEAFF. The CDR3 region has the DNA TGTGCCAGCAGTTTGATAGCAGCCGAAGCTTTCTTT.

The chain combines TRBV4-1 with TRBJ1-1, with a tentative D call TRBD1 (5 bases). The CDR3 runs to 12 residues. Germline CDR1 MGHRA, CDR2 YSYEKL. V gave up 8 bases and J gave up 11 bases, with 18 bases separating them. This chain's CDR3 is CASGGVSGRAFF. CDR3 sequence (DNA): TGCGCCAGCGGGGGGGTGAGCGGGCGGGCTTTCTTT.

The chain uses TRBV5-4 and TRBJ1-6, with D possibly being TRBD1 (6 bases). CDR3 length equals 16 residues. Trimming stripped 4 bases from V and 0 bases from J, with 11 bases between. Germline V gives CDR1 SGHNT, CDR2 YYREEE (reference sequence). The CDR3 bases are TGTGCCAGCAGCCCGGGACACAGCTCCTATAATTCACCCCTCCACTTT. This codes for CASSPGHSSYNSPLHF.

This chain uses TRBV19 with TRBJ2-3; D uncertain. Trimming pared 5 bases from V and 0 bases from J, leaving 9 bases between. The germline gives CDR1 LNHDA, CDR2 SQIVND (reference sequence). This CDR3 contains 14 residues. The CDR3 loop reads CASSPPRSTDTQYF. CDR3 bases: TGTGCCAGTAGTCCCCCTCGGAGCACAGATACGCAGTATTTT.